This record concerns one TCR beta chain sequence. Its target is unknown. TCRdb's table, derived via immunoSEQ multiplex PCR, lists solely in-frame clones and lacks some. The sample carries 150,000 to 200,000 clones, over 80% recorded once. This sample was included in a study of T cell responses to AZD1222 COVID-19 vaccine. Study-level findings and limits: Donors were mostly white British, more females; clonal diversity possibly underestimated. Just a handful of AZD1222 recipients tested seropositive at baseline.

The CDR3 runs 15 residues. The V gene's germline CDR1 is LNHDA and CDR2 SQIVND (reference sequence). V was shortened by 3 bases and J by 3 bases, with 11 bases between the two germline ends. The receptor was isolated from an adult who received the MenACWY meningococcal vaccine as a control. The sample was peripheral blood, taken 28 days after the second dose of the MenACWY control vaccine. The rearrangement links TRBV19 to TRBJ2-2, with no clear D. The CDR3 protein is CASSIHSGYTGELFF. CDR3 bases: TGTGCCAGTAGTATCCACTCTGGGTACACCGGGGAGCTGTTTTTT.